The 2 T cell receptor beta chains in this list originate from one sample, sequenced in a study of OX40 agonist ivuxolimab in advanced cancers. Libraries were prepared by immunoSEQ multiplex PCR; TCRdb keeps only in-frame clonotypes and omits some of them. The profile shows tens of thousands of clones, 85% of them singletons. The sequenced sample was CD4+ or CD8+ T cells sorted from blood, obtained in a trial of the OX40 agonist ivuxolimab. All receptors derive from an adult with an advanced solid tumor such as melanoma, head and neck, liver or kidney cancer.

DNA of the CDR3: TGTGCCAGCAGCCAAAGTATCGGGAGGGTAAAAAACACCGGGGAGCTGTTTTTT. Protein: CASSQSIGRVKNTGELFF. The chain joins TRBV9 to TRBJ2-2; 8 positions match TRBD2. The CDR3 consists of 18 residues. Germline CDR1 reads SGDLS; CDR2 reads YYNGEE. Trimming cost V 4 bases and J 2 bases; bases outside gene matches: 13.

V and J are TRBV7-3 and TRBJ1-1, with 8 nucleotides matching TRBD1. The junction had 4 bases not matched to a gene; V was cut back by 5 bases and J by 5 bases. Per the germline V gene, CDR1 is SGHTA and CDR2 is FQGTGA. The CDR3 sequence is 13 residues long. The CDR3 loop is CASSVQGGTEAFF. The CDR3 DNA sequence: TGTGCCAGCAGCGTACAGGGGGGAACTGAAGCTTTCTTT.